The present T cell receptor beta chain was sequenced within a study of blood T cells in healthy people across ages. Primers used in a second PCR of roughly 6 to 11 cycles were a sample-barcoded 5' primer and a J-beta primer mix. One entry per CDR3 protein results from TCRdb running MiXCR on the 5' RACE reads. The data show almost 1 million distinct CDR3 sequences, 51% seen once. Trimming took 4 bases from V and 7 from J; bases not matched to a gene: 11. Germline V gene data show CDR1 as SGHAT and CDR2 as FQNNGV. The CDR3 consists of 15 residues. Input material: blood. This TCR was recovered from a woman aged 55-70 years in good health. The J gene is TRBJ1-2, the V gene TRBV11-2, with 8 nucleotides matching TRBD1. The CDR3: CASSSTGTGYRGYTF. As DNA, the CDR3 is TGTGCCAGCAGCTCAACCGGGACAGGTTATCGTGGCTACACCTTC.